Below are 6 T cell receptor beta chains sequenced from a single sample in a study of T cell repertoires in cytomegalovirus infection. The antigens for these receptors are not known. Via MiXCR, TCRdb re-called the reads, giving one row per CDR3 protein. The sample lists about 920,000 distinct CDR3 sequences, around a third occurring once. Specimen: cultured CD8+ T cells from PBMCs, collected from culture after CMV antigen stimulation. The receptors were sampled from a human donor in good health (CMV status not recorded). Some clones in this sample may be carry-over from other donors' samples.

The CDR3 spells CASSSDRAHEQYF. The CDR3 coding sequence is TGTGCCAGCAGCTCGGACAGGGCCCACGAGCAGTACTTC. V is TRBV7-2 and J is TRBJ2-7, with 8 bases lining up with TRBD1. Germline V gene data show CDR1 as SGHTA and CDR2 as FQGNSA. The CDR3 contains 13 residues. V trimming: 4 bases; J trimming: 5 bases; junction bases outside the gene matches: 4. The full variable domain, in which reference TRBV7-2 and TRBJ2-7 provide the parts outside the CDR3, is GAGVSQSPSNKVTEKGKDVELRCDPISGHTALYWYRQSLGQGLEFLIYFQGNSAPDKSGLPSDRFSAERTGGSVSTLTIQRTQQEDSAVYLCASSSDRAHEQYFGPGTRLTVT.

In its sample, this clonotype was seen a few times. This chain uses TRBV4-1 with TRBJ1-2, with 7 bases matching TRBD1. The trim removed 1 base at V and 1 base at J, leaving 3 bases unmatched. The CDR3 consists of 15 residues. Germline V lookup: CDR1 MGHRA, CDR2 YSYEKL. CDR3 DNA: TGCGCCAGCAGCCAAGGGGGACAGATTAACTATGGCTACACCTTC. Protein sequence: CASSQGGQINYGYTF.

The rearrangement links TRBV6-1 to TRBJ1-5; D gene unclear. Trimming cost V 1 base and J 6 bases, with 10 bases left between them. Germline V lookup: CDR1 MNHNS, CDR2 SASEGT. The CDR3 runs 14 residues. The CDR3 protein is CASSEEPRGQPQHF. CDR3 in DNA: TGTGCCAGCAGTGAAGAACCCCGGGGTCAGCCCCAGCATTTT.

This clonotype was seen a few times. This rearrangement joins TRBV2 to TRBJ1-2; TRBD1 is a possible D gene (5 bases). Trimming cost V 3 bases and J 3 bases, with 14 bases left between them. CDR3 length: 15 amino acids. Per the germline V gene, CDR1 is SNHLY and CDR2 is FYNNEI. The CDR3 coding sequence is TGTGCCAGCAGTGAGGGCCCCCAGGGATACTATGGCTACACCTTC. Encoded protein: CASSEGPQGYYGYTF.

The chain employs TRBV10-3 and TRBJ2-1, with 10 bases identical to TRBD1. In germline, CDR1 is ENHRY, CDR2 SYGVKD. The CDR3 is 20 residues long. V shed 2 bases, J shed 6 bases, and the junction held 19 bases outside the gene matches. CDR3 DNA sequence: TGTGCCATCAGTGAGCTTACTCCAACCTCGGGACAGGGGTATGGCAATGAGCAGTTCTTC. Protein: CAISELTPTSGQGYGNEQFF.

With regard to this clonotype: Since a much larger clone is just one base distant, this may be a read error. The chain carries TRBV7-6 and TRBJ2-1, with D possibly TRBD2 on 7 matching bases. Trimming cost V 1 base and J 5 bases, with 9 bases left between them. Germline assignment: CDR1 SGHVS and CDR2 FNYEAQ. This CDR3 is built from 14 residues. The CDR3 reads CASSLDGGHNEQFF. The CDR3 nucleotides read TGTGCCAGCAGCTTAGACGGGGGGCACAATGAGCAGTTCTTC. The entire variable domain, with the rest obtained from reference TRBV7-6 and TRBJ2-1, is as follows: GAGVSQSPRYKVTKRGQDVALRCDPISGHVSLYWYRQALGQGPEFLTYFNYEAQQDKSGLPNDRFSAERPEGSISTLTIQRTEQRDSAMYRCASSLDGGHNEQFFGPGTRLTVL.